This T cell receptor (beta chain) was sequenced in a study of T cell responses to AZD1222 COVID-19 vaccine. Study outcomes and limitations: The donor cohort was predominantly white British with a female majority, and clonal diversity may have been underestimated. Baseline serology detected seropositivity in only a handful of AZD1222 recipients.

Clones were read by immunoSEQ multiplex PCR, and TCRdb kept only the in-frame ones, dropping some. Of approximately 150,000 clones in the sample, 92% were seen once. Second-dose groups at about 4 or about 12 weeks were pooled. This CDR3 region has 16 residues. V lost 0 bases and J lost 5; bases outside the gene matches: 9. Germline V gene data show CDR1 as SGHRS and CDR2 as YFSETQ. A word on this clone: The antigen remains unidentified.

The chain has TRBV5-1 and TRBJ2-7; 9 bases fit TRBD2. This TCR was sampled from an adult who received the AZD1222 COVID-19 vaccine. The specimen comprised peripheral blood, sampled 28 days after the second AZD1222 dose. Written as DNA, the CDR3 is TGCGCCAGCAGCTTGGCCTTTAGCGGGAGCTTCAACGAGCAGTACTTC. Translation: CASSLAFSGSFNEQYF.